The table lists the clone carrying this T cell receptor beta chain with many counts. What it recognizes is unknown. This sample was taken from a study of T cells in Graves' hyperthyroidism and ophthalmopathy. Overall study findings and caveats: Ophthalmopathy, which appeared later, was predicted by the model a median approximately 6 months before onset.

Amplified regions were TCR beta CDR3 sequences from RNA transcripts. Primed by the HTBI set, a first-round RT-PCR was run on the TCR CDR3. TCRdb re-analysed the multiplex PCR reads in MiXCR, keeping a single row per CDR3 protein. Among over 350,000 distinct CDR3 sequences listed, about 15% were seen once. Patients were excluded because of uncontrolled infection, other autoimmune disease, pregnancy or lactation. Clinical symptoms, serum thyroxine and TRAb, thyroid ultrasound and orbital computed tomography together formed the diagnostic basis. The material sequenced was blood. The receptor comes from a man aged 18 to 29 with Graves' ophthalmopathy.

The CDR3 nucleotides are TGTGCCAGCAGCTTAGAAGCCTGGGGGGGCTACGAGCAGTACTTC. Protein: CASSLEAWGGYEQYF. The rearrangement uses TRBV7-2 and TRBJ2-7; 7 nucleotides line up with TRBD2. The V gene end was trimmed by 1 base and the J gene end by 3 bases; junction bases not matched to a gene: 6. CDR1 is SGHTA, CDR2 FQGNSA, per germline. The CDR3 is 15 residues long.